Each of the 20 T cell receptor beta chains below was sequenced from the same sample in a study of identical twins. From the 5' RACE reads, TCRdb called clonotypes with MiXCR, one entry per CDR3 protein. The data hold about 530,000 distinct CDR3 sequences, with 12% to 15% observed a single time. Separately, the same data were catalogued under a study of yellow fever vaccine responses in identical twins.

Sequencing input: CD4+ T cells sorted from blood. Receptor source: a young woman in good health.

The chain links TRBV7-2 to TRBJ1-1; TRBD1 is a possible D gene (5 bases). In germline, CDR1 is SGHTA, CDR2 FQGNSA. Trimming took off 0 bases at V and 0 bases at J, with 11 bases between the two ends. This CDR3 contains 16 residues. The CDR3 loop reads CASSLAPGRLNTEAFF. CDR3 nucleotide sequence: TGTGCCAGCAGCTTAGCCCCGGGACGGTTGAACACTGAAGCTTTCTTT.

The chain uses TRBV2 and TRBJ1-1, with TRBD1 matching 7 bases. V lost 9 bases to trimming and J lost 3 bases; unmatched junction nucleotides: 4. Germline assignment: CDR1 SNHLY and CDR2 FYNNEI. The CDR3 has 12 residues. The CDR3 here is CARTTGDTEAFF. The CDR3 nucleotides read TGTGCCAGGACTACAGGGGACACTGAAGCTTTCTTT.

The table lists this clonotype with a few counts. The V and J genes are TRBV10-3 and TRBJ2-7; 8 positions agree with TRBD2. The CDR3 runs 14 residues. Germline loops: CDR1 ENHRY, CDR2 SYGVKD. V shed 6 bases and J 0 bases; nucleotides not matched to a gene: 4. Written as DNA, the CDR3 is TGTGCCATCAGAGCTAGCGGGCCCTCCTACGAGCAGTACTTC. Protein product: CAIRASGPSYEQYF.

The chain recombines TRBV28 with TRBJ2-7; TRBD1 aligns across 7 bases. Trimming at V came to 5 bases and at J to 3 bases, leaving 7 bases not matched to a gene. The CDR3 loop spans 14 amino acids. Germline loops: CDR1 MDHEN, CDR2 SYDVKM. The CDR3 DNA follows: TGTGCCAGCAGTCCCCGACAGGGCCTCTACGAGCAGTACTTC. Amino acid sequence: CASSPRQGLYEQYF.

This clonotype was detected a few times. This CDR3 is CSGRDTSGSIQYF. The CDR3 DNA reads TGCAGTGGACGGGACACCTCTGGTTCGATTCAGTACTTC. V is TRBV29-1 and J is TRBJ2-4; tentatively, D is TRBD1 (6 bases). CDR3 length: 13 amino acids. Germline CDR1 reads SQVTM; CDR2 reads ANQGSEA. Looking up the rest from reference TRBV29-1 and TRBJ2-4 gives the full variable domain: SAVISQKPSRDICQRGTSLTIQCQVDSQVTMMFWYRQQPGQSLTLIATANQGSEATYESGFVIDKFPISRPNLTFSTLTVSNMSPEDSSIYLCSGRDTSGSIQYFGAGTRLSVL.

The rearrangement links TRBV12-3 or TRBV12-4 to TRBJ1-1, with D uncertain. The CDR3 sequence is 14 residues long. V was shortened by 1 base and J by 7 bases, with 13 bases between the two germline ends. The CDR3 sequence is CASSLDRVRVEAFF. The DNA for the CDR3 is TGTGCCAGCAGTTTAGACCGAGTGCGGGTTGAAGCTTTCTTT.

This clonotype was found many times. This chain uses TRBV5-1 with TRBJ1-6, with D tentatively TRBD1 (5 bases). V was shortened by 4 bases and J by 7 bases, with 15 bases between the two germline ends. The CDR3 is 15 residues long. Germline-derived CDR1 and CDR2 are SGHRS and YFSETQ. The DNA for the CDR3 is TGCGCCAGCAGCCTACTAAGACCAGGGAATTCACCCCTCCACTTT. Protein sequence: CASSLLRPGNSPLHF. Complete variable domain (other parts from reference TRBV5-1 and TRBJ1-6): KAGVTQTPRYLIKTRGQQVTLSCSPISGHRSVSWYQQTPGQGLQFLFEYFSETQRNKGNFPGRFSGRQFSNSRSEMNVSTLELGDSALYLCASSLLRPGNSPLHFGNGTRLTVT.

This clonotype was observed a handful of times. The chain recombines TRBV18 with TRBJ2-7; 9 bases are a match to TRBD1. Germline V gives CDR1 KGHSH, CDR2 LQKENI. The CDR3 is 13 amino acids. Losses at the gene ends were 6 bases for V and 6 bases for J; bases not matched to a gene: 6. CDR3 nucleotides: TGTGCCAGCTCGTCCGGGACAGGGACCGAGCAGTACTTC. This translates into CASSSGTGTEQYF.

The chain carries TRBV2 and TRBJ2-3; D is unclear. Germline assignment: CDR1 SNHLY and CDR2 FYNNEI. Deletions cut 0 bases from V and 2 bases from J, with 12 bases between. The CDR3 runs 16 residues. DNA of the CDR3: TGTGCCAGCAGTGAAGCGCAAGGTATACCCACAGATACGCAGTATTTT. Residues: CASSEAQGIPTDTQYF.

J is TRBJ2-7 and V is TRBV5-6, with D tentatively TRBD1 (5 bases). The ends were cut back, 3 bases at V and 7 bases at J, with 20 bases in the middle. In germline, CDR1 is SGHDT, CDR2 YYEEEE. This CDR3 contains 15 residues. Written as DNA, the CDR3 is TGTGCCAGCAGCTCAGACAGAGGCAGCTCGGTTGAGCAGTACGTC. This encodes CASSSDRGSSVEQYV.

This chain links TRBV19 with TRBJ2-1, with unresolved D. Trimming pared 4 bases from V and 2 bases from J, leaving 12 bases between. CDR1 LNHDA and CDR2 SQIVND come from the germline V gene (reference sequence). The CDR3 consists of 15 residues. The CDR3 reads CASSKAVGPYNEQFF. The CDR3 DNA is TGTGCCAGTAGTAAGGCAGTTGGGCCCTACAATGAGCAGTTCTTC.

This clonotype was seen a handful of times. The rearrangement links TRBV25-1 to TRBJ2-1; 9 nucleotides align to TRBD2. From germline, CDR1 is MGHDK and CDR2 SYGVNS. The CDR3 runs 16 residues. J lost 3 bases, V lost 6 bases, and 9 bases had no gene match. The CDR3 loop reads CASSLLAGAVYNEQFF. The CDR3 DNA reads TGTGCCAGCAGCCTCTTAGCGGGAGCTGTCTACAATGAGCAGTTCTTC.

This clonotype was observed many times. V gene TRBV5-1 combines with J gene TRBJ2-3; 8 bases line up with TRBD1. The germline gives CDR1 SGHRS, CDR2 YFSETQ. The junction had 3 bases not matched to a gene; V was cut back by 0 bases and J by 3 bases. The CDR3 is 15 amino acids. CDR3 sequence reads: CASSLVGQGTDTQYF. In DNA form, the CDR3 reads TGCGCCAGCAGCTTGGTTGGACAGGGAACAGATACGCAGTATTTT.

The gene calls are TRBV6-1 and TRBJ2-3; 10 bases are a match to TRBD2. CDR1 MNHNS and CDR2 SASEGT come from the germline V gene. Trimming cost V 8 bases and J 2 bases; bases outside gene matches: 7. CDR3 size: 15 residues. The CDR3 is CASLSLAGATDTQYF. The DNA for the CDR3 is TGTGCCAGCCTCTCTCTAGCGGGGGCCACAGATACGCAGTATTTT.

This rearrangement joins TRBV20-1 to TRBJ1-1, with D maybe TRBD1 (6 bases). The CDR3 totals 13 residues. V lost 3 bases and J 7 bases, leaving 15 bases between the germline ends. Germline CDR1 is DFQATT and CDR2 is SNEGSKA (reference sequence). The CDR3, as DNA: TGCAGTGCTAGCCGAAGTGTAGGGGGTGAAGCTTTCTTT. This codes for CSASRSVGGEAFF.

This clonotype showed up just a few times. The chain combines TRBV12-3 or TRBV12-4 with TRBJ2-2; D is undetermined. V lost 2 bases and J 3 bases, leaving 10 bases between the germline ends. This CDR3 spans 15 amino acids. This CDR3 is CASSLMQADTGELFF. CDR3 DNA: TGTGCCAGCAGTTTAATGCAGGCAGACACCGGGGAGCTGTTTTTT.

This clonotype was observed a few times. The V gene is TRBV2, the J gene TRBJ2-4, with 8 bases aligning to TRBD2. The CDR3 runs to 16 residues. V dropped 7 bases and J dropped 3; count of bases not matched to a gene: 11. Germline loops: CDR1 SNHLY, CDR2 FYNNEI. The CDR3, as DNA: TGTGCCAGCACCCACGGACTAGCAATGGGCAAAAACATTCAGTACTTC. This codes for CASTHGLAMGKNIQYF.

This chain's CDR3 is CATSRGRRDEQFF. CDR3 in DNA: TGTGCCACCAGCAGAGGAAGGAGGGATGAGCAGTTCTTC. The chain carries TRBV15 and TRBJ2-1, with D perhaps matching TRBD2 (6 bases). CDR3 length: 13 amino acids. CDR1 and CDR2 (germline): LNHNV, YYDKDF (reference sequence). Trimming shortened V by 1 base and J by 8 bases, and 9 bases separated the two germline ends.

This clonotype turned up a few times. The chain uses TRBV3-1 and TRBJ1-5; TRBD1 matches 7 bases. The CDR3 covers 14 residues. Germline CDR1 and CDR2: LGHDT and YNNKEL (reference sequence). Trimming at V came to 0 bases and at J to 4 bases, leaving 0 bases not matched to a gene. The CDR3 region is CASSQEQGNQPQHF. The CDR3 DNA is TGTGCCAGCAGCCAAGAACAGGGGAATCAGCCCCAGCATTTT.

This clonotype occurred many times. The chain is built from TRBV7-3 and TRBJ2-3; D is ambiguous. CDR3 length equals 13 residues. Germline V gives CDR1 SGHTA, CDR2 FQGTGA. V was clipped by 5 bases and J by 6 bases, with 12 bases between them. The CDR3 region has the DNA TGTGCCAGCAGCCCCCAAGCTTGGGATACGCAGTATTTT. Its translation: CASSPQAWDTQYF.